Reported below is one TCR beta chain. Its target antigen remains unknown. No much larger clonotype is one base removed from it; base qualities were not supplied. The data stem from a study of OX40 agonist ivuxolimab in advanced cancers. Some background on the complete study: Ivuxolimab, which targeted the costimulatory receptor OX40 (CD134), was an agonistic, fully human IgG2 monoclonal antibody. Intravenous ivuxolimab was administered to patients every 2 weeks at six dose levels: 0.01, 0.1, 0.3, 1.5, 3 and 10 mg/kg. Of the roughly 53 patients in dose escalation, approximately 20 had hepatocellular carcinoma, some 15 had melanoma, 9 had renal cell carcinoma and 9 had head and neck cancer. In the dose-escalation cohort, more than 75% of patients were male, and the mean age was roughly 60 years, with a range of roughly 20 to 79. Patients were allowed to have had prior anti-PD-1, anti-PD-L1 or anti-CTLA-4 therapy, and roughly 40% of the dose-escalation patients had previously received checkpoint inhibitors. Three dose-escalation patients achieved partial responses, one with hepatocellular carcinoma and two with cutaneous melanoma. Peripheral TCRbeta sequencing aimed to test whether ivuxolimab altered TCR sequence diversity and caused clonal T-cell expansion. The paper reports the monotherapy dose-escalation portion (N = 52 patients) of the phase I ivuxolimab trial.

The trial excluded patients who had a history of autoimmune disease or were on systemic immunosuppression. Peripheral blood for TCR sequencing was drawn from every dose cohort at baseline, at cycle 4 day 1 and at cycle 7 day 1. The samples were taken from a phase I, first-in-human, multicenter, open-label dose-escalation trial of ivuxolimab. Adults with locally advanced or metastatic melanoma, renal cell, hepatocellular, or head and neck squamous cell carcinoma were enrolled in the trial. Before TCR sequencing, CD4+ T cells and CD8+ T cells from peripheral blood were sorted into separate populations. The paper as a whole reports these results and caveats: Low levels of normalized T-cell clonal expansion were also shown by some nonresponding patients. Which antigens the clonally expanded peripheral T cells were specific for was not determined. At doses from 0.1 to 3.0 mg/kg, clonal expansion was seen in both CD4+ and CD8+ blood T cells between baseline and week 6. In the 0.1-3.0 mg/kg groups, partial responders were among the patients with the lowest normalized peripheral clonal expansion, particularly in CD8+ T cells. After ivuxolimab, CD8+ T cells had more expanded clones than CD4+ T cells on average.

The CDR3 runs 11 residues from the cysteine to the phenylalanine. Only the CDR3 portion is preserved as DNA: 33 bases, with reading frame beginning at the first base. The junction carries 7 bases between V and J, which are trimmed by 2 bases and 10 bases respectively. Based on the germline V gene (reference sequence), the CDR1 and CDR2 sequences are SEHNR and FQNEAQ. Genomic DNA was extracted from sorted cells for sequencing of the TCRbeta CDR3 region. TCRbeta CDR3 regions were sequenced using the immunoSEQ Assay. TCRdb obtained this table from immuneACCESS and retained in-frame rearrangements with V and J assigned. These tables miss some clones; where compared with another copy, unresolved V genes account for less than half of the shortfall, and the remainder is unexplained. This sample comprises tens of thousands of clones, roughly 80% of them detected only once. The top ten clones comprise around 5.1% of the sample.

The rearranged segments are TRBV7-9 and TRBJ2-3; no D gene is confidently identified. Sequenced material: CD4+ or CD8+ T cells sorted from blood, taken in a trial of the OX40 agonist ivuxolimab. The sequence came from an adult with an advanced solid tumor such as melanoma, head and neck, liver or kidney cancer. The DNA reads TGTGCCAGCAGCTTACAGGTTGCGCAGTATTTT. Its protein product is CASSLQVAQYF.